Reported below is one TCR beta chain. The data are from a study of blood T cell repertoires in COVID-19. In germline, CDR1 is LNHDA, CDR2 SQIVND (reference sequence). The junction had 12 bases not matched to a gene; V was cut back by 5 bases and J by 7 bases. The CDR3 sequence is 16 residues long. In the source study's methods: Researchers report that nucleated cell counts were estimated from reference gene primer amplification. TCRdb's table, derived via immunoSEQ multiplex PCR, lists solely in-frame clones and lacks some. That table is the source of V, J and clone size, and D and trimming were worked out from the DNA. Here the sample spans under 200,000 clones, 79% being singletons.

The sequencing sample was made of peripheral blood. The receptor was isolated from a woman aged 60-75 years with COVID-19, enrolled during active disease. The chain employs TRBV19 and TRBJ2-5; 11 bases agree with TRBD2. The CDR3 DNA is TGTGCCAGTAGTCCGTCCCCTCTAGCGGGGGGCGTGACCCAGTACTTC. Protein: CASSPSPLAGGVTQYF.